These 28 T cell receptor beta chains were all obtained from the same sample, sequenced in a study of shared clonotypes between healthy human individuals. The protocol was immunoSEQ multiplex PCR, while the TCRdb copy is restricted to in-frame clones and leaves out a portion. Counted here are 2.5 million or so clones, around nine tenths occurring once; the ten biggest clones make up roughly 0.14%. The sequenced sample was naive CD4+ T cells sorted from blood. Subset specified: CD45RA+ positively selected. All receptors come from a man aged 18 to 29 in good health.

This chain uses TRBV19 with TRBJ1-5, with 7 bases lining up with TRBD1. Germline CDR1 is LNHDA and CDR2 is SQIVND (reference sequence). The length of the CDR3 is 13 residues. The trim removed 8 bases at V and 3 bases at J, leaving 4 bases unmatched. The CDR3 spells CASWGQFNQPQHF. The DNA for the CDR3 is TGTGCCAGTTGGGGACAGTTCAATCAGCCCCAGCATTTT.

The CDR3 DNA reads as TGTGCCAGCAGCTTAGTCGGGGGGGCTTTGGATGGCTACACCTTC. It specifies CASSLVGGALDGYTF. The chain carries TRBV7-2 and TRBJ1-2; D might be TRBD1 (6 bases). The CDR3 consists of 15 residues. Germline V gene sequence: CDR1 SGHTA, CDR2 FQGNSA. V gave up 1 base and J gave up 6 bases, with 15 bases separating them. The entire variable domain, with the rest obtained from reference TRBV7-2 and TRBJ1-2, is as follows: GAGVSQSPSNKVTEKGKDVELRCDPISGHTALYWYRQSLGQGLEFLIYFQGNSAPDKSGLPSDRFSAERTGGSVSTLTIQRTQQEDSAVYLCASSLVGGALDGYTFGSGTRLTVV.

Worth noting for this clone: This sample also contains other DNA sequences that code for the same CDR3. The chain links TRBV7-9 to TRBJ2-3; TRBD2 might be the D (6 bases). The CDR3 is 15 amino acids. CDR1 and CDR2 (germline): SEHNR, FQNEAQ (reference sequence). Trimming left V 1 base short and J 3 bases short, with 11 bases between. The CDR3 nucleotides read TGTGCCAGCAGCTTAGGGGCAAGCGGGACAGATACGCAGTATTTT. Its protein product is CASSLGASGTDTQYF.

There are a few counts of this clone. The CDR3 nucleotides read TGCAGCGTTGCGTGGTGGTCTGAAGCTTTCTTT. Its translation: CSVAWWSEAFF. V and J are TRBV29-1 and TRBJ1-1, with no clear D. Germline V CDR1 and CDR2: SQVTM, ANQGSEA. The CDR3 extends over 11 amino acids. V lost 4 bases and J 6 bases, leaving 9 bases between the germline ends.

This sequence joins TRBV11-2 and TRBJ2-3; maybe TRBD1 (6 bases). The V end was cut by 5 bases, the J end by 2 bases, with 14 bases between. CDR3 length: 15 residues. Germline V gene data show CDR1 as SGHAT and CDR2 as FQNNGV. The DNA for the CDR3 is TGTGCCAGCAGCCCCGGACAGACAACCACAGATACGCAGTATTTT. Amino acids: CASSPGQTTTDTQYF.

The rearrangement links TRBV6-5 to TRBJ2-1; D gene uncertain. V shed 2 bases and J shed 5 bases, with 10 bases lying between them. Germline V lookup: CDR1 MNHEY, CDR2 SVGAGI. The CDR3 consists of 14 residues. The CDR3 here is CASSYQNSNNEQFF. The CDR3 DNA sequence: TGTGCCAGCAGTTACCAAAACTCAAACAATGAGCAGTTCTTC.

V and J are TRBV7-2 and TRBJ1-1; D possibly corresponds to TRBD1 (6 bases). The CDR3 runs 14 residues. Germline V gene data show CDR1 as SGHTA and CDR2 as FQGNSA. The V end lost 4 bases, the J end lost 2 bases, and 11 bases lay between the germline ends. The CDR3 loop reads CASSYGTLNTEAFF. Written as DNA, the CDR3 is TGTGCCAGCAGCTACGGGACACTTAACACTGAAGCTTTCTTT. Complete variable domain (other parts from reference TRBV7-2 and TRBJ1-1): GAGVSQSPSNKVTEKGKDVELRCDPISGHTALYWYRQSLGQGLEFLIYFQGNSAPDKSGLPSDRFSAERTGGSVSTLTIQRTQQEDSAVYLCASSYGTLNTEAFFGQGTRLTVV.

The CDR3: CASRRHRFGYGYTF. The CDR3 DNA reads as TGTGCCAGCAGAAGACACAGGTTTGGCTATGGCTACACCTTC. The rearrangement links TRBV6-1 to TRBJ1-2; D perhaps matches TRBD1 (5 bases). The CDR3 sequence is 14 residues long. Deletions cut 6 bases from V and 4 bases from J, with 15 bases between. From germline, CDR1 is MNHNS and CDR2 SASEGT.

This clone showed up just a few times. The same CDR3 is also encoded by other DNA sequences in this sample. The chain joins TRBV30 to TRBJ1-5; 7 bases map to TRBD1. The CDR3 runs 14 residues. Germline values: CDR1 GTSNPN, CDR2 SVGIG (reference sequence). Trimming cost V 1 base and J 2 bases; bases outside gene matches: 2. The DNA of the CDR3 is TGTGCCTGGAGTGCCGGACAGGGCAATCAGCCCCAGCATTTT. As protein: CAWSAGQGNQPQHF. Together with reference TRBV30 and TRBJ1-5, the CDR3 gives the full variable domain: SQTIHQWPATLVQPVGSPLSLECTVEGTSNPNLYWYRQAAGRGLQLLFYSVGIGQISSEVPQNLSASRPQDRQFILSSKKLLLSDSGFYLCAWSAGQGNQPQHFGDGTRLSIL.

This rearrangement joins TRBV5-6 to TRBJ1-1, with 9 bases that match TRBD1. This CDR3 spans 14 amino acids. The germline V gene has CDR1 SGHDT and CDR2 YYEEEE. The junction had 4 bases not matched to a gene; V was cut back by 2 bases and J by 5 bases. The CDR3 is CASSLRGTGTEAFF. CDR3 DNA sequence: TGTGCCAGCAGCTTACGCGGGACAGGGACTGAAGCTTTCTTT.

The CDR3 sequence: CASSRVVTATNEKLFF. The DNA of the CDR3 is TGCGCCAGCAGCCGAGTAGTGACGGCAACTAATGAAAAACTGTTTTTT. The chain combines TRBV4-1 with TRBJ1-4; D is unresolved. Germline loops: CDR1 MGHRA, CDR2 YSYEKL. CDR3 length equals 16 residues. Trimming stripped 4 bases from V and 0 bases from J, with 12 bases between.

On this clone: Other nucleotide sequences in the sample specify the same CDR3. The V call is TRBV5-1, the J call TRBJ1-5; the D is unclear. Germline CDR1 reads SGHRS; CDR2 reads YFSETQ. This CDR3 contains 13 residues. Deletions cut 5 bases from V and 6 bases from J, with 12 bases between. CDR3 region: CASSLSRGQPQHF. CDR3 in DNA: TGCGCCAGCAGTTTGAGTCGGGGTCAGCCCCAGCATTTT.

This chain joins TRBV7-6 and TRBJ2-1, with 8 nucleotides matching TRBD1. V lost 4 bases, J lost 15 bases, and 8 bases stayed unmatched. The CDR3 spans 12 residues. Germline values: CDR1 SGHVS, CDR2 FNYEAQ. In DNA form, the CDR3 reads TGTGCCAGCAGCTCCGGGACAGGTGAGAGGTTCTTC. This gives the protein CASSSGTGERFF.

As to this clone: The CDR3 does not close with the conserved phenylalanine or tryptophan, likely indicating a read error. It is unclear where the CDR3 begins or ends on the DNA, so no DNA is shown, and the CDR3 is as TCRdb lists it. The rearrangement joins TRBV7-6 to TRBJ1-3; TRBD1 is the table's D call and was not checked against the DNA. From its first to its last residue, the CDR3 has 10 amino acids. The germline V gene has CDR1 SGHVS and CDR2 FNYEAQ. CDR3 sequence reads: CASSPRDTSV.

The rearrangement links TRBV2 to TRBJ2-7; D ambiguous. CDR3 length: 14 amino acids. Trimming took off 6 bases at V and 0 bases at J, with 12 bases between the two ends. Germline lookup yields CDR1 SNHLY and CDR2 FYNNEI. The CDR3 region is CASRNALLSYEQYF. The DNA for the CDR3 is TGTGCCAGCAGGAACGCTCTCCTCTCCTACGAGCAGTACTTC. The whole variable domain, remainder taken from reference TRBV2 and TRBJ2-7, is EPEVTQTPSHQVTQMGQEVILRCVPISNHLYFYWYRQILGQKVEFLVSFYNNEISEKSEIFDDQFSVERPDGSNFTLKIRSTKLEDSAMYFCASRNALLSYEQYFGPGTRLTVT.

J is TRBJ2-3 and V is TRBV4-1; D may be TRBD2 (5 bases). The CDR3 spans 18 residues. The germline V gene has CDR1 MGHRA and CDR2 YSYEKL. Trimming removed 0 bases at V and 3 bases at J, with 19 bases between. The CDR3 region is CASSQEGRRPSGTDTQYF. In DNA form, the CDR3 reads TGCGCCAGCAGCCAAGAAGGTCGCAGGCCCTCGGGGACAGATACGCAGTATTTT.

The J gene is TRBJ2-7, the V gene TRBV10-3; no definite D call. V was trimmed by 6 bases and J by 3 bases, leaving 12 bases between them. Germline V lookup: CDR1 ENHRY, CDR2 SYGVKD. CDR3 length: 13 amino acids. The CDR3, as DNA: TGTGCCATCAGCGCAGACGGCATCTACGAGCAGTACTTC. Its translation: CAISADGIYEQYF.

The rearrangement links TRBV5-1 to TRBJ2-3, with 14 bases lining up with TRBD2. The germline gives CDR1 SGHRS, CDR2 YFSETQ. V gave up 4 bases and J gave up 4 bases; unmatched junction bases: 8. CDR3 length: 17 residues. CDR3 protein: CASSLQATSGGADTQYF. The CDR3 nucleotides are TGCGCCAGCAGCCTACAGGCGACTAGCGGGGGGGCAGATACGCAGTATTTT.

CDR3 coding DNA: TGTGCCAGCATTTGGACAGGTCACACTGAAGCTTTCTTT. It yields the protein CASIWTGHTEAFF. The chain combines TRBV6-1 with TRBJ1-1; 7 bases map to TRBD1. There are 13 residues in the CDR3. With V trimmed by 7 bases and J by 3 bases, 5 bases remained unmatched. The germline V gene encodes CDR1 MNHNS and CDR2 SASEGT.

This rearrangement joins TRBV7-8 to TRBJ2-3; D is ambiguous. CDR1 is SGHVS and CDR2 is FQNEAQ in the germline V gene. The CDR3 extends over 15 amino acids. The V end lost 0 bases, the J end lost 0 bases, and 7 bases lay between the germline ends. CDR3 amino acids: CASSLARISTDTQYF. DNA of the CDR3: TGTGCCAGCAGCTTAGCGAGGATCAGCACAGATACGCAGTATTTT.

This rearrangement joins TRBV19 to TRBJ1-1; no clear D. This CDR3 spans 12 amino acids. The germline V gene has CDR1 LNHDA and CDR2 SQIVND (reference sequence). Trimming pared 7 bases from V and 6 bases from J, leaving 12 bases between. The CDR3 sequence is CASTRVGSEAFF. The CDR3 region has the DNA TGTGCCAGTACGAGGGTGGGGTCTGAAGCTTTCTTT.

V and J are TRBV6-5 and TRBJ2-7, with D perhaps assigned TRBD1 or TRBD2 (5 bases each). V was pared by 7 bases and J by 12 bases, with 19 bases between. This CDR3 is 12 amino acids long. CDR1 and CDR2 (germline): MNHEY, SVGAGI. In nucleotides, the CDR3 is TGTGCCAGCACCGATTCAGCGCAGGGAGTGTACTTC. Protein: CASTDSAQGVYF.

The rearrangement links TRBV9 to TRBJ2-3, with D possibly being TRBD1 (5 bases). This CDR3 contains 16 residues. Germline V lookup: CDR1 SGDLS, CDR2 YYNGEE. Trimming pared 4 bases from V and 3 bases from J, leaving 18 bases between. In DNA, the CDR3 is TGTGCCAGCAGCCCCGAAGGGGCCGGTAAAACAGATACGCAGTATTTT. Translating gives CASSPEGAGKTDTQYF.

The CDR3 loop reads CASSEDRGANQPQHF. Here the CDR3 DNA reads TGTGCCAGCAGTGAAGACAGGGGTGCCAATCAGCCCCAGCATTTT. This sequence joins TRBV28 and TRBJ1-5; 8 bases align to TRBD1. The germline V gene encodes CDR1 MDHEN and CDR2 SYDVKM. J gave up 3 bases and V 5 bases, and 6 bases lay outside the gene matches. There are 15 residues in the CDR3.

Remarks on this clone: The sample contains more than one DNA sequence encoding this CDR3. The V call is TRBV18, the J call TRBJ2-7; D possibly uses TRBD1 or TRBD2 (5 bases each). Germline CDR1 is KGHSH and CDR2 is LQKENI. CDR3 length: 14 amino acids. V was cut by 3 bases and J by 3 bases, with 12 bases left in between. Written as DNA, the CDR3 is TGTGCCAGCTCACCGGGACGGAACTACTACGAGCAGTACTTC. Protein product: CASSPGRNYYEQYF.

V usage is TRBV21-1 and J usage is TRBJ1-4; the table's D call of TRBD1 was not tested on the DNA. TRBV21-1 is marked as a pseudogene. There are 16 residues in the CDR3. CDR3 DNA sequence: TGTGCCAGCAGCGCTCCCGGGACAGTAAGGGATGAAAAACTGTTTTTT. Translated: CASSAPGTVRDEKLFF.

The J gene is TRBJ1-5, the V gene TRBV6-5, with D unresolved. The CDR3 extends over 14 amino acids. Germline assignment: CDR1 MNHEY and CDR2 SVGAGI. V was pared by 6 bases and J by 0 bases, with 9 bases between. CDR3 loop: CASSATDSNQPQHF. CDR3 in DNA: TGTGCCAGCAGCGCGACGGATAGCAATCAGCCCCAGCATTTT.

Remarks on this clone: Other DNA sequences from this sample encode an identical CDR3 as well. The V call is TRBV5-1, the J call TRBJ1-5; D possibly corresponds to TRBD1 (5 bases). From germline, CDR1 is SGHRS and CDR2 YFSETQ. V lost 1 base to trimming and J lost 0 bases, with 8 bases between them. CDR3 length equals 15 residues. The CDR3 spells CASSLSGYSNQPQHF. The CDR3 nucleotides read TGCGCCAGCAGCTTGTCAGGGTATAGCAATCAGCCCCAGCATTTT.